The next 30 T cell receptor beta chains were all read from a single sample in a study of T cells after yellow fever vaccination. TCRdb analysed the 5' RACE reads with MiXCR anew, one entry per CDR3 protein. This sample yields 60,000 to 75,000 distinct CDR3 sequences, of which approximately 6.1% are seen a single time; roughly 35% belongs to the top ten. The sequenced sample was CD8+ T cells sorted from PBMCs, obtained roughly 47 days after the first yellow fever vaccination. These receptors came from a man aged 18 to 30 who received the YFV17D yellow fever vaccine.

This clonotype was counted at least ten times. V usage is TRBV12-3 or TRBV12-4 and J usage is TRBJ2-7; D assignment may be TRBD1 or TRBD2 (5 bases each). This CDR3 is 15 amino acids long. V was cut by 7 bases and J by 5 bases, with 21 bases left in between. The CDR3 loop is CASTYEGLGNHEQYF. The DNA for the CDR3 is TGTGCCAGCACCTACGAGGGGCTAGGGAACCACGAGCAGTACTTC.

This clonotype appeared many times. As DNA, the CDR3 is TGTGCCAGCAGCCAGCCCGACAGGGGCCTGGACACTGAAGCTTTCTTT. It yields the protein CASSQPDRGLDTEAFF. The chain combines TRBV7-2 with TRBJ1-1; TRBD1 agrees at 8 bases. Germline V gene lookup returns CDR1 SGHTA and CDR2 FQGNSA. CDR3 length: 16 amino acids. V was clipped by 5 bases and J by 3 bases; unmatched bases: 11.

This clonotype has only a few counts. The chain has TRBV12-5 and TRBJ1-1; unclear D gene. CDR1 and CDR2 from the germline V gene are LGHNT and FRNRAP. The CDR3 runs 13 residues. V lost 2 bases and J lost 2, with 6 bases in between. CDR3 nucleotides: TGTGCTAGTGGTTTGTACCTTAACACTGAAGCTTTCTTT. Protein product: CASGLYLNTEAFF. Supplemented by reference TRBV12-5 and TRBJ1-1, the full variable domain reads DARVTQTPRHKVTEMGQEVTMRCQPILGHNTVFWYRQTMMQGLELLAYFRNRAPLDDSGMPKDRFSAEMPDATLATLKIQPSEPRDSAVYFCASGLYLNTEAFFGQGTRLTVV.

Ten or more counts support this clonotype. CDR3 protein: CSAYVTGFQETQYF. In nucleotides, the CDR3 is TGCAGTGCTTATGTCACGGGGTTCCAAGAGACCCAGTACTTC. V usage is TRBV20-1 and J usage is TRBJ2-5; D perhaps matches TRBD2 (5 bases). Germline CDR1 DFQATT, CDR2 SNEGSKA (reference sequence). The CDR3 extends over 14 amino acids. Trimming removed 5 bases at V and 1 base at J, with 14 bases between.

This clonotype was found many times. The germline gene is not matched at one end of the junction; a read error may be the cause. The J gene is TRBJ2-3, the V gene TRBV7-3, with D uncertain. The germline V gene has CDR1 SGHTA and CDR2 FQGTGA. CDR3 length: 14 amino acids. The CDR3 DNA sequence: TGTGCCAGCAGCTTAGTTGGTAGTACAGATACGCACTATTTT. Protein product: CASSLVGSTDTHYF.

The sample holds a few counts of this clonotype. CDR3 DNA sequence: TGTGCCAGCAGCTTAACGGGGGGGACTAGTGATGAGCAGTTCTTC. As protein: CASSLTGGTSDEQFF. This chain uses TRBV7-3 with TRBJ2-1; 8 bases are shared with TRBD2. V shed 0 bases and J 8 bases; nucleotides not matched to a gene: 6. CDR1 is SGHTA and CDR2 is FQGTGA in the germline V gene. This CDR3 contains 15 residues.

This clonotype was detected a few times. The chain uses TRBV20-1 and TRBJ2-5; possibly TRBD1 for D (6 bases). Germline-derived CDR1 and CDR2 are DFQATT and SNEGSKA (reference sequence). The CDR3 covers 16 residues. Trimming shortened V by 6 bases and J by 4 bases, and 24 bases separated the two germline ends. CDR3 nucleotide sequence: TGCAGTGCCCCCAAGACGCAGGGGCGAGGGGGAGAGACCCAGTACTTC. Translating gives CSAPKTQGRGGETQYF.

This clonotype appeared many times. The rearrangement uses TRBV4-1 and TRBJ2-5, with 7 bases fitting TRBD2. From germline, CDR1 is MGHRA and CDR2 YSYEKL. V lost 1 base to trimming and J lost 5 bases; unmatched junction nucleotides: 1. The CDR3 loop spans 13 amino acids. This chain's CDR3 is CASSQGEGETQYF. CDR3 DNA: TGCGCCAGCAGCCAAGGGGAGGGGGAGACCCAGTACTTC.

This clonotype has a count of ten or more. V is TRBV27 and J is TRBJ1-1; possible D gene TRBD1, 6 bases. V was shortened by 11 bases and J by 6 bases, with 19 bases between the two germline ends. The CDR3 consists of 13 residues. Germline CDR1 is MNHEY and CDR2 is SMNVEV (reference sequence). CDR3 region: CAVGGQGFSEAFF. The CDR3 bases are TGTGCCGTGGGGGGCCAGGGATTCTCTGAAGCTTTCTTT.

This clonotype was seen many times. This chain joins TRBV5-1 and TRBJ2-2; tentatively, D is TRBD1 (5 bases). The CDR3 spans 15 residues. Trimming removed 0 bases from V and 5 bases from J, with 11 bases in between. Germline V gene sequence: CDR1 SGHRS, CDR2 YFSETQ. This CDR3 reads CASSLGRVTTGELFF. Written as DNA, the CDR3 is TGCGCCAGCAGCTTGGGCAGGGTGACTACCGGGGAGCTGTTTTTT.

The V call is TRBV4-3, the J call TRBJ2-4; D is unresolved. CDR3 length: 15 residues. Germline V gene lookup returns CDR1 LGHNA and CDR2 YSLEER. Trimming stripped 0 bases from V and 3 bases from J, with 9 bases between. DNA for the CDR3: TGCGCCAGCAGCCAAGATGGGCAGGACAAAAACATTCAGTACTTC. The encoded protein is CASSQDGQDKNIQYF.

This clonotype was seen many times. The chain uses TRBV7-3 and TRBJ1-1; a weak D match, TRBD1 (5 bases). The V gene's germline CDR1 is SGHTA and CDR2 FQGTGA. The germline V and J ends were trimmed by 5 bases and 0 bases, with 13 bases remaining between them. The CDR3 is 15 residues long. The CDR3 bases are TGTGCCAGCAGCCCCCAGGGTAGTATGAACACTGAAGCTTTCTTT. Translated: CASSPQGSMNTEAFF. Looking up the rest from reference TRBV7-3 and TRBJ1-1 gives the full variable domain: GAGVSQTPSNKVTEKGKYVELRCDPISGHTALYWYRQSLGQGPEFLIYFQGTGAADDSGLPNDRFFAVRPEGSVSTLKIQRTERGDSAVYLCASSPQGSMNTEAFFGQGTRLTVV.

This clonotype was picked up many times. This rearrangement joins TRBV5-1 to TRBJ2-2; 7 positions match TRBD1. Losses at the gene ends were 1 base for V and 4 bases for J; bases not matched to a gene: 4. CDR3 length equals 15 residues. Germline CDR1 and CDR2: SGHRS and YFSETQ. CDR3 sequence (DNA): TGCGCCAGCAGCTTGAAAGGGGGCGCCACCGGGGAGCTGTTTTTT. It yields the protein CASSLKGGATGELFF.

This clonotype was recorded many times. V is TRBV20-1 and J is TRBJ1-6; 7 bases fit TRBD1. This CDR3 is 17 amino acids long. V shed 1 base and J 6 bases; nucleotides not matched to a gene: 12. The V gene's germline CDR1 is DFQATT and CDR2 SNEGSKA (reference sequence). This CDR3 reads CSARGLGQGDSNSPLHF. CDR3 nucleotide sequence: TGCAGTGCTAGAGGGTTGGGTCAGGGGGATAGTAATTCACCCCTCCACTTT.

This chain links TRBV5-6 with TRBJ2-1; D uncertain. This CDR3 comprises 12 residues. Germline CDR1 and CDR2: SGHDT and YYEEEE. Trimming stripped 0 bases from V and 13 bases from J, with 11 bases between. CDR3: CASSLASLYQFF. As DNA, the CDR3 is TGTGCCAGCAGCTTGGCATCCTTATACCAGTTCTTC.

This clonotype has a count of ten or more. This chain connects TRBV24-1 to TRBJ1-4; D is uncertain. Trimming took 5 bases from V and 7 from J, leaving 19 bases between them. There are 16 residues in the CDR3. Germline V gene data show CDR1 as KGHDR and CDR2 as SFDVKD. CDR3 nucleotides: TGTGCCACCAGTGCCGACTACAGAATTTTGGTTGAAAAACTGTTTTTT. Protein product: CATSADYRILVEKLFF.

The chain uses TRBV6-5 and TRBJ2-3, with 9 nucleotides matching TRBD2. Losses at the gene ends were 2 bases for V and 2 bases for J; bases not matched to a gene: 8. Germline CDR1 is MNHEY and CDR2 is SVGAGI. The CDR3 consists of 17 residues. The CDR3 sequence: CASSYGRGGPLTDTQYF. Written as DNA, the CDR3 is TGTGCCAGCAGTTACGGGCGGGGGGGCCCTCTCACAGATACGCAGTATTTT.

This clonotype was seen ten or more times. V is TRBV10-3 and J is TRBJ2-7, with TRBD2 identical over 13 bases. Germline trimming cut 10 bases from V and 0 bases from J; bases unmatched to any gene: 3. Germline V CDR1 and CDR2: ENHRY, SYGVKD. CDR3 size: 14 residues. The CDR3, as DNA: TGTGCCACATGGACTAGCGGGAGCTCCTACGAGCAGTACTTC. Amino acid sequence: CATWTSGSSYEQYF.

This clonotype turned up a few times. In DNA, the CDR3 is TGTGCCAGCAGCCACGGGACCCTCGGCTACACCTTC. Amino acid sequence: CASSHGTLGYTF. V usage is TRBV14 and J usage is TRBJ1-2; possible D gene TRBD1, 5 bases. This CDR3 contains 12 residues. Looked up from germline, CDR1 is SGHDN and CDR2 is FVKESK. Trimming left V 3 bases short and J 8 bases short, with 10 bases between.

At least ten counts were recorded for this clonotype. The gene calls are TRBV18 and TRBJ2-7, with 9 positions matching TRBD1. The germline gives CDR1 KGHSH, CDR2 LQKENI. The CDR3 spans 14 residues. V lost 3 bases, J lost 2 bases, and 2 bases stayed unmatched. This CDR3 is CASSPGQGPYEQYF. In DNA, the CDR3 is TGTGCCAGCTCACCGGGACAGGGCCCCTACGAGCAGTACTTC.

This clonotype appeared a few times. The gene calls are TRBV5-1 and TRBJ2-3, with TRBD1 identical over 7 bases. The CDR3 is 16 residues long. The V gene's germline CDR1 is SGHRS and CDR2 YFSETQ. V lost 4 bases to trimming and J lost 5 bases; unmatched junction nucleotides: 13. The CDR3 DNA sequence: TGCGCCAGCAGCCCCGGCCTAGGGGGCGGAGGAGATACGCAGTATTTT. Its protein product is CASSPGLGGGGDTQYF.

This clonotype has at least ten counts. The CDR3 sequence is CASSLAGRDQETQYF. In DNA form, the CDR3 reads TGTGCCAGCAGCTTAGCCGGGCGGGACCAAGAGACCCAGTACTTC. The rearrangement uses TRBV7-2 and TRBJ2-5; D is possibly TRBD2 (5 bases). CDR3 length equals 15 residues. The germline V and J ends were trimmed by 0 bases and 0 bases, with 8 bases remaining between them. Germline loops: CDR1 SGHTA, CDR2 FQGNSA.

This clonotype was detected a few times. The rearrangement joins TRBV7-6 to TRBJ2-1; D ambiguous. Trimming cost V 5 bases and J 7 bases, with 6 bases left between them. The CDR3 runs to 11 residues. Looked up from germline, CDR1 is SGHVS and CDR2 is FNYEAQ. The CDR3 loop is CASSHWNEQFF. CDR3 nucleotides: TGTGCCAGCAGCCATTGGAATGAGCAGTTCTTC.

At least ten counts were recorded for this clonotype. V is TRBV20-1 and J is TRBJ2-2; D call uncertain. The germline V and J ends were trimmed by 4 bases and 4 bases, with 13 bases remaining between them. The germline V gene encodes CDR1 DFQATT and CDR2 SNEGSKA (reference sequence). The CDR3 runs to 14 residues. The CDR3 loop reads CSAKDRTFTGELFF. The DNA for the CDR3 is TGCAGTGCTAAAGACCGGACCTTCACCGGGGAGCTGTTTTTT.

This clonotype was seen repeatedly, ten times or more. This chain links TRBV12-3 or TRBV12-4 with TRBJ1-2, with D unresolved. This CDR3 is 11 amino acids long. V was cut by 6 bases and J by 4 bases, with 6 bases left in between. CDR3 region: CASRAGYGYTF. The CDR3 DNA reads TGTGCCAGCAGGGCCGGCTATGGCTACACCTTC.

This clonotype was seen many times. This chain links TRBV12-3 or TRBV12-4 with TRBJ2-5; D is ambiguous. This CDR3 region has 12 residues. The V end lost 6 bases, the J end lost 5 bases, and 10 bases lay between the germline ends. CDR3 protein: CASSPRLETQYF. The CDR3 DNA follows: TGTGCCAGCAGCCCCCGTTTGGAGACCCAGTACTTC.

Many counts were recorded for this clonotype. This rearrangement joins TRBV12-3 or TRBV12-4 to TRBJ2-3; 10 bases match TRBD1. V dropped 8 bases and J dropped 5; count of bases not matched to a gene: 19. CDR3 size: 18 residues. CDR3 in amino acids: CASRRVVEDRGSRDTQYF. Written as DNA, the CDR3 is TGTGCCAGCCGCAGGGTGGTCGAGGACAGGGGGTCGAGAGATACGCAGTATTTT.

This clonotype was detected many times. The J gene is TRBJ2-1, the V gene TRBV3-1, with TRBD1 matching over 9 bases. V trimming: 0 bases; J trimming: 0 bases; junction bases outside the gene matches: 3. Germline V gene sequence: CDR1 LGHDT, CDR2 YNNKEL (reference sequence). The CDR3 spans 17 residues. CDR3 in DNA: TGTGCCAGCAGCCAAGAGGGGACAGGGAGCTCCTACAATGAGCAGTTCTTC. Its protein product is CASSQEGTGSSYNEQFF.

This clonotype has only a few counts. The chain carries TRBV29-1 and TRBJ2-3, with no clear D. CDR3 length equals 12 residues. V lost 4 bases and J lost 5, with 10 bases in between. The germline CDR1 and CDR2 sequences are SQVTM and ANQGSEA. CDR3: CSVGTNRDTQYF. DNA for the CDR3: TGCAGCGTTGGGACCAACCGAGATACGCAGTATTTT.

Ten or more counts support this clonotype. The chain employs TRBV7-9 and TRBJ2-1; 8 bases match TRBD1. CDR3 length equals 14 residues. After removal of 5 bases from V and 7 bases from J, the junction contained 7 bases not matched to a gene. Germline V gives CDR1 SEHNR, CDR2 FQNEAQ (reference sequence). CDR3 sequence reads: CASSVRGRGNEQFF. The CDR3 coding sequence is TGTGCCAGCAGCGTCAGGGGGCGAGGGAATGAGCAGTTCTTC.